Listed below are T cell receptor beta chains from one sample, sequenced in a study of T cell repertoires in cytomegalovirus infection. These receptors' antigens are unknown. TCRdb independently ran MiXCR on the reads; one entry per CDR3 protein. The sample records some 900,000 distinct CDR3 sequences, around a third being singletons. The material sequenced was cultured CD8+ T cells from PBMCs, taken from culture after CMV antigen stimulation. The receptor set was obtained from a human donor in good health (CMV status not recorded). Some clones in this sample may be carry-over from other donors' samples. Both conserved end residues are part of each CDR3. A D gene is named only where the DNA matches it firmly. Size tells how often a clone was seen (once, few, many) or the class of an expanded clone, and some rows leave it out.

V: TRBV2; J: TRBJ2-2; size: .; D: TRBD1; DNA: TGTGCCAGCGGCGCACGGACAGGTCGCACCGGGGAGCTGTTTTTT; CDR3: CASGARTGRTGELFF
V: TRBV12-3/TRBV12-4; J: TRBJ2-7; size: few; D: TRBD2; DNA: TGTGCCAGCAGTCTACTAGCGGGGGGGAACGAGCAGTACTTC; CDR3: CASSLLAGGNEQYF
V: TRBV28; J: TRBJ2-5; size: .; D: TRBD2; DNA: TGTGCCAGCAGTAGGCTAGCGGGGGGTAACCAAGAGACCCAGTACTTC; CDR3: CASSRLAGGNQETQYF
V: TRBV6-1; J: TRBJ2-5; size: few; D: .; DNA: TGTGCCAGCAGTGAAGCCCAGACGGAGACCCAGTACTTC; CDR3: CASSEAQTETQYF
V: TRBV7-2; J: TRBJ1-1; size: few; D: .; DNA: TGTGCCAGCAGGGACCTCAGGATGAACACTGAAGCTTTCTTT; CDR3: CASRDLRMNTEAFF
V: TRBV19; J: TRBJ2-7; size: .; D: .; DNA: TGTGCCAGTAGTATCCAGGGTAACTCCTACGAGCAGTACTTC; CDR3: CASSIQGNSYEQYF
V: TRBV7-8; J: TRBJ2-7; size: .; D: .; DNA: TGTGCCAGCAGCTTAGTAACGGGACAAAGCTCCTACGAGCAGTACTTC; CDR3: CASSLVTGQSSYEQYF
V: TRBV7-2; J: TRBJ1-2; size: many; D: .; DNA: TGTGCCACTGACCTAAGGGATGGCTACACCTTC; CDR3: CATDLRDGYTF
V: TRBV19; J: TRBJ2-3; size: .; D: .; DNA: TGTGCCAGTACTCAGGGGTCGCTTAAAGATACGCAGTATTTT; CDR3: CASTQGSLKDTQYF
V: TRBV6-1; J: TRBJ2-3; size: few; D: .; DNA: TGTGCCAGCAGTGAAGAGCTAAGCACAGATACGCAGTATTTT; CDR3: CASSEELSTDTQYF
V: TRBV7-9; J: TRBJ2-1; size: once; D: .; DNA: TGTGCCAGCAGCTTACAGGGTGTGGATGAGCAGTTCTTC; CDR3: CASSLQGVDEQFF
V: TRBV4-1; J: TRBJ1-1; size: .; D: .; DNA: TGCGCCAGCAGCCACCCCAACATGAACACTGAAGCTTTCTTT; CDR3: CASSHPNMNTEAFF
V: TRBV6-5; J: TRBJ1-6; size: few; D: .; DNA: TGTGCCAGCAGTGACGACCTTACCAGCTCCTATAATTCACCCCTCCACTTT; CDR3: CASSDDLTSSYNSPLHF
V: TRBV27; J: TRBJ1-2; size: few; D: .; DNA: TGTGCCAGCAGTCCGATCTTGACAGCCCTGAACTATGGCTACACCTTC; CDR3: CASSPILTALNYGYTF
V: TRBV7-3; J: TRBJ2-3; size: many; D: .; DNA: TGTGCCAGCAGCCCGTCGGGCTACACAGATACGCAGTATTTT; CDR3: CASSPSGYTDTQYF
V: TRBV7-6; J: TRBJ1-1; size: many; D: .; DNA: TGTGCCAGCAGCTCTCGTGGGGGGCTCACTGAAGCTTTCTTT; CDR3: CASSSRGGLTEAFF
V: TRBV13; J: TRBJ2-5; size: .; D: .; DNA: TGTGCCAGCAGCTCAACACTCCAAGAGACCCAGTACTTC; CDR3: CASSSTLQETQYF
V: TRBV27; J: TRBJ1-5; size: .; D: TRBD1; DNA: TGTGCCAGCAGCGCACAGGGGGGAGGTCAGCCCCAGCATTTT; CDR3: CASSAQGGGQPQHF
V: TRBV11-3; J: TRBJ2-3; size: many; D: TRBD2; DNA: TGTGCCAGCAGCTTGACTAGCTTTAGCACAGATACGCAGTATTTT; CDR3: CASSLTSFSTDTQYF
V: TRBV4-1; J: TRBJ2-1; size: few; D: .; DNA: TGCGCCAGCAGCCAGGGGGGAGGTTTGGATTACAATGAGCAGTTCTTC; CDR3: CASSQGGGLDYNEQFF
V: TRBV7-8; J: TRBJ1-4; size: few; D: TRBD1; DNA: TGTGCCAGCAGCCCCTACAGGGGCTCGGGGGAAAAACTGTTTTTT; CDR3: CASSPYRGSGEKLFF
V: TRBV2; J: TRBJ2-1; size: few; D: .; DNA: TGTGCCAGCAGTGAAGCGCTTCTGGAGCTTCCTTCTAACAATGAGCAGTTCTTC; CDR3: CASSEALLELPSNNEQFF
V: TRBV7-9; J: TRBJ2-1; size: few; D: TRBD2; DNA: TGTGCCAGTAACCCTATTCCGGGACTAGCGGGGGGGCGGTCCTACAATGAGCAGTTCTTC; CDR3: CASNPIPGLAGGRSYNEQFF
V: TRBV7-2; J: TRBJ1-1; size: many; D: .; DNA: TGTGCCAGCAGCTTCCTGTCAGGCACTGAAGCTTTCTTT; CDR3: CASSFLSGTEAFF
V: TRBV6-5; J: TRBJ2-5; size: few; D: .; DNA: TGTGCCAGCAGTTACTCGAGGCCGTACCAAGAGACCCAGTACTTC; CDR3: CASSYSRPYQETQYF
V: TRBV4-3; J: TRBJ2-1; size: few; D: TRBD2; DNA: TGCGCCAGCAGCCAAGATCTTTTGCGGGGGGGCGGTTCTTGGTACAATGAGCAGTTCTTC; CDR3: CASSQDLLRGGGSWYNEQFF
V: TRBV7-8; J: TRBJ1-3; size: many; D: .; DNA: TGTGCCAGCAGCCCGGATGGAAACACCATATATTTT; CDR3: CASSPDGNTIYF
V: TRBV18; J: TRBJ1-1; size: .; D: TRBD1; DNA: TGTGCCAGCTCACCACCGACAGGGGACTCCCCTGAAGCTTTCTTT; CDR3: CASSPPTGDSPEAFF
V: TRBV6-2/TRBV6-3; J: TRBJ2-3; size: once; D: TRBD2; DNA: TGTGCCAGCAGTCCCAAGCGGGGGGGAGGAGATACGCAGTATTTT; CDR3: CASSPKRGGGDTQYF
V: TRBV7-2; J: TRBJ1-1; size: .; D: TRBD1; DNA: TGTGCCAGCAGCACAGGGGGCCCCAGCACTGAAGCTTTCTTT; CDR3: CASSTGGPSTEAFF
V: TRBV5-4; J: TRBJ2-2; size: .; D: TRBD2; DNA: TGTGCCAGCAGAGGGACTAGCGGGGGCCTTGGTACCGGGGAGCTGTTTTTT; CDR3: CASRGTSGGLGTGELFF